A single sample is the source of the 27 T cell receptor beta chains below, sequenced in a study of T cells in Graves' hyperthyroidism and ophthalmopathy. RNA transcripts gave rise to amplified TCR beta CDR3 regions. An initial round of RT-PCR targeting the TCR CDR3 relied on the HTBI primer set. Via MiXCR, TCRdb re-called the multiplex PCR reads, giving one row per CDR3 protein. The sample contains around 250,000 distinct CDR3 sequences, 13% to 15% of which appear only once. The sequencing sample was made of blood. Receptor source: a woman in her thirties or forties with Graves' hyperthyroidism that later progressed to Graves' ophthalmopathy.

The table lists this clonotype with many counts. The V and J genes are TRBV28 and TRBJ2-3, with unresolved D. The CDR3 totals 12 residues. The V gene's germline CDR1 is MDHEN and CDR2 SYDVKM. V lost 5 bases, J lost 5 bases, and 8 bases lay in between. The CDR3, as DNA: TGTGCCAGCAGTCCGATTTTAGATACGCAGTATTTT. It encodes CASSPILDTQYF.

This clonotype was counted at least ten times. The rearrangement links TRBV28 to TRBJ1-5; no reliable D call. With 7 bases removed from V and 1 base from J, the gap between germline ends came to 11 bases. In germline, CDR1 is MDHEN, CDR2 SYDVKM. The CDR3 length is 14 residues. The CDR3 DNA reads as TGTGCCAGCACCACCTGGGCCAGCAATCAGCCCCAGCATTTT. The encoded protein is CASTTWASNQPQHF.

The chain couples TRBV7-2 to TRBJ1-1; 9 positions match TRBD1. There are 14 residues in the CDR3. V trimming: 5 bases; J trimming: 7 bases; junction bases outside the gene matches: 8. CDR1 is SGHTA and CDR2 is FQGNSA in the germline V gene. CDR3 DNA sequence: TGTGCCAGCAGCCCAGGGACAGGGAAGAATGAAGCTTTCTTT. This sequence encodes CASSPGTGKNEAFF.

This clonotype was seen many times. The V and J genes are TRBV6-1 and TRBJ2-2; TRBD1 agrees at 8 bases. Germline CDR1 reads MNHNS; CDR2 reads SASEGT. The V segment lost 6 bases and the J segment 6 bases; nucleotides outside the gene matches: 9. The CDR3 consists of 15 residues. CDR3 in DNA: TGTGCCAGCAGGAGAGACAGGGGATCGGCCGGGGAGCTGTTTTTT. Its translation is CASRRDRGSAGELFF.

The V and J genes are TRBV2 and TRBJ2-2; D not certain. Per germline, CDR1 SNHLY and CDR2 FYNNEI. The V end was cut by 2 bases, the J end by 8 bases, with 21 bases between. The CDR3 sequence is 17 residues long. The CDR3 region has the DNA TGTGCCAGCAGTGAACTCCTGGAACCCCGGGCCGGGGGGGAGCTGTTTTTT. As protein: CASSELLEPRAGGELFF.

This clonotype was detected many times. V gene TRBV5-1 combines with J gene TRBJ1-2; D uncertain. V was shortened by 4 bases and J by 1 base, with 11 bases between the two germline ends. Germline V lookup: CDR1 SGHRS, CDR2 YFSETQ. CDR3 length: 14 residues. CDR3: CASSPPGLNYGYTF. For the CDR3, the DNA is TGCGCCAGCAGCCCTCCGGGCCTTAACTATGGCTACACCTTC.

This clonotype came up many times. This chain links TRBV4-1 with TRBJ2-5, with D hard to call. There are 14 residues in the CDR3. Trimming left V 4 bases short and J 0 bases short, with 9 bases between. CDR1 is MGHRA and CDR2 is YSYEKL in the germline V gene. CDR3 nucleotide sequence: TGCGCCAGCAGCCGCCTTTTGTACCAAGAGACCCAGTACTTC. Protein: CASSRLLYQETQYF.

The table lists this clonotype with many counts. CDR3 sequence (DNA): TGTGCCAGCAGCCCACCTCCCCCGGGAGGGCCCAATGAGCAGTTCTTC. The encoded protein is CASSPPPPGGPNEQFF. The V gene is TRBV28, the J gene TRBJ2-1; 8 nucleotides match TRBD2. Trimming cost V 6 bases and J 6 bases; bases outside gene matches: 13. This CDR3 has 16 amino acids. Germline CDR1 reads MDHEN; CDR2 reads SYDVKM.

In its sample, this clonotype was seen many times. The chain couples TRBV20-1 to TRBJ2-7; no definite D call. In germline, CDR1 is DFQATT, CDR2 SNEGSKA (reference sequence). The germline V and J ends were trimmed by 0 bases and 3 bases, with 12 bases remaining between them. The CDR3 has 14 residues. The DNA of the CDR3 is TGCAGTGCTAGAGAAGGAAAGCTCGTCTACGAGCAGTACTTC. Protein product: CSAREGKLVYEQYF.

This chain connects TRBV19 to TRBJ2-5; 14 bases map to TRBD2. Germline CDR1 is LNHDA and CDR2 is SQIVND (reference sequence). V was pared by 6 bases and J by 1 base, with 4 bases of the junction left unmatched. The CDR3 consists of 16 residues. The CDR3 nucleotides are TGTGCCAGTAGCGAGGGACTAGCGGGAGCCCAAGAGACCCAGTACTTC. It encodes CASSEGLAGAQETQYF.

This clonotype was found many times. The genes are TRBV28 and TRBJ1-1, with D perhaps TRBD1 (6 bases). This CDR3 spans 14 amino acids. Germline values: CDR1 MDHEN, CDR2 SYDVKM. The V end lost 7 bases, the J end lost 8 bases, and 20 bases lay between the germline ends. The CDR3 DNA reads TGTGCCAGCACCCTTATTTTGCCGGGGGCCGAAGCTTTCTTT. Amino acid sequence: CASTLILPGAEAFF. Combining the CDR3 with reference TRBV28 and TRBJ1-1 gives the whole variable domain DVKVTQSSRYLVKRTGEKVFLECVQDMDHENMFWYRQDPGLGLRLIYFSYDVKMKEKGDIPEGYSVSREKKERFSLILESASTNQTSMYLCASTLILPGAEAFFGQGTRLTVV.

CDR3 region: CASSQDRGSKSYNEQFF. The DNA of the CDR3 is TGTGCCAGCAGCCAAGATCGAGGTAGCAAGTCCTACAATGAGCAGTTCTTC. The V and J genes are TRBV3-1 and TRBJ2-1; no clear D gene. The germline V gene has CDR1 LGHDT and CDR2 YNNKEL (reference sequence). Trimming cost V 0 bases and J 1 base, with 13 bases left between them. The CDR3 has 17 amino acids.

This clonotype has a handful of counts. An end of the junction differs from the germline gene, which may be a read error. The chain's CDR3 is CASSQVYPDAPSYKQYF. The DNA of the CDR3 is TGCGCCAGCAGCCAAGTATACCCCGACGCTCCCTCCTACAAGCAGTACTTC. The genes are TRBV4-1 and TRBJ2-7, with D uncertain. Germline V gene lookup returns CDR1 MGHRA and CDR2 YSYEKL. The CDR3 contains 17 residues.

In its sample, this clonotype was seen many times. DNA of the CDR3: TGTGCCAGCAGCCAAGAACCGGGGCGTCCAACTAATGAAAAACTGTTTTTT. This codes for CASSQEPGRPTNEKLFF. V gene TRBV4-2 combines with J gene TRBJ1-4, with a possible D match to TRBD1 (5 bases). Trimming shortened V by 0 bases and J by 0 bases, and 11 bases separated the two germline ends. Germline V gene lookup returns CDR1 LGHNA and CDR2 YNFKEQ. CDR3 length: 17 residues.

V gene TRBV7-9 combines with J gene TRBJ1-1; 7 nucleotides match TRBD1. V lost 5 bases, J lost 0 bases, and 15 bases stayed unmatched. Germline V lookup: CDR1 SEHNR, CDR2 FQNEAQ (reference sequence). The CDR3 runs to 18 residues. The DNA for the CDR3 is TGTGCCAGCAGCCTCCCCGGGGACAGCCGAAACATGAACACTGAAGCTTTCTTT. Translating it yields CASSLPGDSRNMNTEAFF.

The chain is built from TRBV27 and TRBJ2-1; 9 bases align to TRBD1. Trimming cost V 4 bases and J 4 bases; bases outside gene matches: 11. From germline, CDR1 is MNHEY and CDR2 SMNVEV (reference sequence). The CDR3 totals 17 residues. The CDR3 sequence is CASSSLRTGERYNEQFF. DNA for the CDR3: TGTGCCAGCAGTTCTCTTAGGACAGGGGAGCGATACAATGAGCAGTTCTTC.

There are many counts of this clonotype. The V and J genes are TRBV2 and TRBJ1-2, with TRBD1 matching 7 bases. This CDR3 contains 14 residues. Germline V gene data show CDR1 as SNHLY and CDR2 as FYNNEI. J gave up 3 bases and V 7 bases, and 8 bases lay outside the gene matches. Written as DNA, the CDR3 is TGTGCCAGCACTGACAGGGATGATGACTATGGCTACACCTTC. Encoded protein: CASTDRDDDYGYTF.

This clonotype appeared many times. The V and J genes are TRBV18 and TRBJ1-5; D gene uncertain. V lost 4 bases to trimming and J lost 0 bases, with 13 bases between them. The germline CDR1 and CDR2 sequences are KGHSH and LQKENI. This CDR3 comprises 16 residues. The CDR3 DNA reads TGTGCCAGCTCACAAGGTCCGAGGTATAGCAATCAGCCCCAGCATTTT. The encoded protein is CASSQGPRYSNQPQHF.

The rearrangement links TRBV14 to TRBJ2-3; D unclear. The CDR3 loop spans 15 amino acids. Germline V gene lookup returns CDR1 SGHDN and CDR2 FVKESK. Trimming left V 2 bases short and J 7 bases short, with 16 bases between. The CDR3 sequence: CASSQWPQAPYTQYF. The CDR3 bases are TGTGCCAGCAGCCAATGGCCCCAGGCTCCCTATACGCAGTATTTT.

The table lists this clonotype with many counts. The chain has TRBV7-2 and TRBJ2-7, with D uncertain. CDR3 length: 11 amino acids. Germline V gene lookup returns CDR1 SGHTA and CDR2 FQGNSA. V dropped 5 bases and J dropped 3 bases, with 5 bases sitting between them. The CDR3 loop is CASSRFYEQYF. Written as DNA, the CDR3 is TGTGCCAGCAGCCGATTCTACGAGCAGTACTTC. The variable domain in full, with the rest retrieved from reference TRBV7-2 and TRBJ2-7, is GAGVSQSPSNKVTEKGKDVELRCDPISGHTALYWYRQSLGQGLEFLIYFQGNSAPDKSGLPSDRFSAERTGGSVSTLTIQRTQQEDSAVYLCASSRFYEQYFGPGTRLTVT.

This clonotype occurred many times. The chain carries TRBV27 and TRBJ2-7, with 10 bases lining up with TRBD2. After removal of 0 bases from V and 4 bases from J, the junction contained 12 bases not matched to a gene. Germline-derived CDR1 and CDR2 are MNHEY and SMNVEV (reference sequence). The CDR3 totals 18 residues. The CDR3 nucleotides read TGTGCCAGCAGTTTATCTCCCCTTAAGCGGGAGGGCCTGTACGAGCAGTACTTC. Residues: CASSLSPLKREGLYEQYF.

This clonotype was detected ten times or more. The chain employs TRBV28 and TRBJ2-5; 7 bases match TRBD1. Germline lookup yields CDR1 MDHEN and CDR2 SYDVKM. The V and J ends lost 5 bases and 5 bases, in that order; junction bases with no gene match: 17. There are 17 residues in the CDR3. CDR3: CASSIGSGTALWETQYF. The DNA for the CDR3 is TGTGCCAGCAGTATAGGGAGTGGGACAGCCCTGTGGGAGACCCAGTACTTC.

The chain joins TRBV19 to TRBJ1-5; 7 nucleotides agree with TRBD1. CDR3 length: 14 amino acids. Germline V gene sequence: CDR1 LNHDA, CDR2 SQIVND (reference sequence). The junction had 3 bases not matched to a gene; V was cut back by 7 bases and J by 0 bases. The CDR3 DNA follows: TGTGCCAGTAACAGGGGTTATAGCAATCAGCCCCAGCATTTT. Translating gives CASNRGYSNQPQHF.

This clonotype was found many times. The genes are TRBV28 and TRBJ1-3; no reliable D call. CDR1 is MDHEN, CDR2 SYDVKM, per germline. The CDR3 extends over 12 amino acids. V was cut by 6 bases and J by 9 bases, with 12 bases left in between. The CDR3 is CASRRPPTTIYF. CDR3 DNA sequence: TGTGCCAGCAGGCGTCCCCCCACCACCATATATTTT.

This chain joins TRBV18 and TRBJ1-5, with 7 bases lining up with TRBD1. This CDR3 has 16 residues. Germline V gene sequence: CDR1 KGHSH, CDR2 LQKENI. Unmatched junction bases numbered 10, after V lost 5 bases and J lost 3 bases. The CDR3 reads CASSSRGDSHNQPQHF. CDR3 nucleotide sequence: TGTGCCAGCTCATCAAGAGGGGACAGCCACAATCAGCCCCAGCATTTT. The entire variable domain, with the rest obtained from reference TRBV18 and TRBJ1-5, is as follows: NAGVMQNPRHLVRRRGQEARLRCSPMKGHSHVYWYRQLPEEGLKFMVYLQKENIIDESGMPKERFSAEFPKEGPSILRIQQVVRGDSAAYFCASSSRGDSHNQPQHFGDGTRLSIL.

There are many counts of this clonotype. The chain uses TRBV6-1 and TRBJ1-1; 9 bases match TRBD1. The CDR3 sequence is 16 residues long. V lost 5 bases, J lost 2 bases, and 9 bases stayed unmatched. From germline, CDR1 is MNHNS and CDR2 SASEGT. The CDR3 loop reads CASSKIPGQGNTEAFF. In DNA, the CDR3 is TGTGCCAGCAGTAAGATTCCGGGACAGGGTAACACTGAAGCTTTCTTT.

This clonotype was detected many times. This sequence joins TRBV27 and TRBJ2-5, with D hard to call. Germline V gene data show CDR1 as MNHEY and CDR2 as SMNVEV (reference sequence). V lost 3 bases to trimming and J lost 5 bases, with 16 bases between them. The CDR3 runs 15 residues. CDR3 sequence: CASSFSETFRETQYF. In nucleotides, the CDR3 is TGTGCCAGCAGTTTCTCTGAGACTTTCCGTGAGACCCAGTACTTC.